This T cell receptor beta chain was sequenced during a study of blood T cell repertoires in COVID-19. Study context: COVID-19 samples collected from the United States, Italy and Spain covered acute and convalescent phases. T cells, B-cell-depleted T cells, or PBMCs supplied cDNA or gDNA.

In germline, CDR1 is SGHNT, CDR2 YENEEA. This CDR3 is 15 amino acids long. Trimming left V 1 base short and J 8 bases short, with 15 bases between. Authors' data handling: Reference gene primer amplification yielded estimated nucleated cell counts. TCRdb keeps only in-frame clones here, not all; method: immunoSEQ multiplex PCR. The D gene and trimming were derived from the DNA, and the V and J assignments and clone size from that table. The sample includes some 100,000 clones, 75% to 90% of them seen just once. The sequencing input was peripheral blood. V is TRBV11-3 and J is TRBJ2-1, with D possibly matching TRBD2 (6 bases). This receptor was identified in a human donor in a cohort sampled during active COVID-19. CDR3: CASSLGGAVGDEQFF. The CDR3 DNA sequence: TGTGCCAGCAGCTTAGGCGGGGCCGTAGGGGATGAGCAGTTCTTC.